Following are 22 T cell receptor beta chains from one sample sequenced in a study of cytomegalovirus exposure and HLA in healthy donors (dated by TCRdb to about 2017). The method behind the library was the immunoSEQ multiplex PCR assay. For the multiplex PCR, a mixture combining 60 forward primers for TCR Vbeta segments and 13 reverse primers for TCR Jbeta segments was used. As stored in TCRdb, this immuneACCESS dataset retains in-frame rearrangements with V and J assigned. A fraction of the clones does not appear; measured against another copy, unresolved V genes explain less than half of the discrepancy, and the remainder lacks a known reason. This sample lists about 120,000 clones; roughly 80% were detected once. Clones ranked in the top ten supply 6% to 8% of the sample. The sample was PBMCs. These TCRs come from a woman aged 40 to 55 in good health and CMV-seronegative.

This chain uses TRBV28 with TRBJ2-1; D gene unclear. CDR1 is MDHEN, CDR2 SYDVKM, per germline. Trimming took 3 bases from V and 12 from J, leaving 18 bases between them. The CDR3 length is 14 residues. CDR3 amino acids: CASSFGLRRSGQFF. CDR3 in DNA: TGTGCCAGCAGTTTCGGCCTCCGGCGGTCGGGGCAGTTCTTC.

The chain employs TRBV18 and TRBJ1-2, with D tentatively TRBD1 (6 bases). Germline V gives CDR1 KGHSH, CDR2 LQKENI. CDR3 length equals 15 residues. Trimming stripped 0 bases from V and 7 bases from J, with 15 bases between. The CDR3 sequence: CASSPPNRDLGGYTF. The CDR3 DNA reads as TGTGCCAGCTCACCACCAAACAGGGATCTCGGTGGCTACACCTTC.

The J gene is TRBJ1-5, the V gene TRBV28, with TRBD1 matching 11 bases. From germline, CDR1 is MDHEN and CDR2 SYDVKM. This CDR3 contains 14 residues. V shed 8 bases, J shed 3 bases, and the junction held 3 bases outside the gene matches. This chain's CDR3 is CASLDRGLNQPQHF. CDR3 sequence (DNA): TGTGCCAGCTTGGACAGGGGGCTCAATCAGCCCCAGCATTTT.

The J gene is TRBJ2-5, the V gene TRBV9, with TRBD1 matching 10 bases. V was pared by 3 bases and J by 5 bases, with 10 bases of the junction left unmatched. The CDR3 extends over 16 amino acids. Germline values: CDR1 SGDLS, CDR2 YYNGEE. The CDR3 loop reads CASSAHSTGGGETQYF. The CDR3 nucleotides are TGTGCCAGCAGCGCCCACTCGACAGGGGGCGGGGAGACCCAGTACTTC.

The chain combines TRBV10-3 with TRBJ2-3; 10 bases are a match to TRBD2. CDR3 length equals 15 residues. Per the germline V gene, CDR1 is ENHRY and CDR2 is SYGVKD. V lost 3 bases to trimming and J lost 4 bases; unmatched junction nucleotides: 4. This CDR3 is CAISEAGGKADTQYF. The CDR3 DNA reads TGTGCCATCAGTGAAGCGGGAGGGAAAGCAGATACGCAGTATTTT.

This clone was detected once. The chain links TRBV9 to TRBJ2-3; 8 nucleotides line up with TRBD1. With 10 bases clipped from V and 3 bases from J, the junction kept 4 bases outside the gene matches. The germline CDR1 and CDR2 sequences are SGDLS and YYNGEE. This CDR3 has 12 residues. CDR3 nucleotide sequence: TGTGCCCCATACAGGGGGACAGATACGCAGTATTTT. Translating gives CAPYRGTDTQYF.

CDR3 protein: CASSADTSGSKYEQYF. DNA of the CDR3: TGTGCCAGCAGTGCCGACACTAGCGGGAGTAAGTACGAGCAGTACTTC. The V call is TRBV6-6, the J call TRBJ2-7, with 11 bases matching TRBD2. The CDR3 consists of 16 residues. Germline V gene sequence: CDR1 MNHNY, CDR2 SVGAGI (reference sequence). Losses at the gene ends were 5 bases for V and 4 bases for J; bases not matched to a gene: 10.

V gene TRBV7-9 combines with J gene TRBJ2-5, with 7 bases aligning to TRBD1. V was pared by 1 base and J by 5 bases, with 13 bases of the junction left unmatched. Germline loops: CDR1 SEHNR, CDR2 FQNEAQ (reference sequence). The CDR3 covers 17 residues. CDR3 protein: CASSLDPWKGGHETQYF. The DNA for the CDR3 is TGTGCCAGCAGCTTAGATCCGTGGAAAGGGGGCCACGAGACCCAGTACTTC.

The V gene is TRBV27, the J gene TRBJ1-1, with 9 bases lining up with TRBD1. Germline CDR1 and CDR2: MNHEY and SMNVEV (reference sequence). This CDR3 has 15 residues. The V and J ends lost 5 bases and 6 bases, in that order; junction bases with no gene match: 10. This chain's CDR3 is CASSATGTGSPEAFF. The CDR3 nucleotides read TGTGCCAGCAGTGCAACCGGGACAGGGTCCCCTGAAGCTTTCTTT.

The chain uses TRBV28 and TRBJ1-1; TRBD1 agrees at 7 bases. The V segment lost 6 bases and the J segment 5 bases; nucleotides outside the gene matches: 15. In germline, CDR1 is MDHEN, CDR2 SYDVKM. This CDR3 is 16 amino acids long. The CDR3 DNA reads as TGTGCCAGCAGCCCTCCGAGAGGGGGCTTAGGAACTGAAGCTTTCTTT. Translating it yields CASSPPRGGLGTEAFF.

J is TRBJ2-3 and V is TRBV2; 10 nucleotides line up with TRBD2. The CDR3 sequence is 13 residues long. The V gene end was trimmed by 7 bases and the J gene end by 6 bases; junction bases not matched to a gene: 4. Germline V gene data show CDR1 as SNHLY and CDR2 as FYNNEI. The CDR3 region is CASKAGGTDTQYF. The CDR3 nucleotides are TGTGCCAGCAAAGCGGGGGGGACTGATACGCAGTATTTT. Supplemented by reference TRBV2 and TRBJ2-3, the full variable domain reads EPEVTQTPSHQVTQMGQEVILRCVPISNHLYFYWYRQILGQKVEFLVSFYNNEISEKSEIFDDQFSVERPDGSNFTLKIRSTKLEDSAMYFCASKAGGTDTQYFGPGTRLTVL.

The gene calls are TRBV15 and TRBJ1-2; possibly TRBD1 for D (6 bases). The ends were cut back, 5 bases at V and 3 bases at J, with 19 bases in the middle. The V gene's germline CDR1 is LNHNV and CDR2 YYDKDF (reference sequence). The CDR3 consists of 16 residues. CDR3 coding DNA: TGTGCCACCAGCCCCCCGGGGGGGGCGCGGTACTATGGCTACACCTTC. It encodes CATSPPGGARYYGYTF.

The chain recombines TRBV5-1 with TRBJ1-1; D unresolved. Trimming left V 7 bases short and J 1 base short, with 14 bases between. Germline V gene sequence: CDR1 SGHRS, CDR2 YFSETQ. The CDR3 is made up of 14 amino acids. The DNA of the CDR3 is TGCGCCAGCTCCGCGGAACCGTCGAACACTGAAGCTTTCTTT. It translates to CASSAEPSNTEAFF.

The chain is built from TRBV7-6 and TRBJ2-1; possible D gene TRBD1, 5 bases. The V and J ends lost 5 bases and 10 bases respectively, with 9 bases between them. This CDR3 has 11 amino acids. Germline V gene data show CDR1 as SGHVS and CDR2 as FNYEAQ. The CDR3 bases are TGTGCCAGCAGCGGGTCAGGGGAGCAGTTCTTC. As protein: CASSGSGEQFF.

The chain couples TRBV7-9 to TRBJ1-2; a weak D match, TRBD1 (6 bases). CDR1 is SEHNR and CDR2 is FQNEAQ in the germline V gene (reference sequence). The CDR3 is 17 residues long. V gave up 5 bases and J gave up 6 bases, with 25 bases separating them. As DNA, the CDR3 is TGTGCCAGCAGCCTTACCCCGTTAACGTCAGGGGATCATGGCTACACCTTC. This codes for CASSLTPLTSGDHGYTF. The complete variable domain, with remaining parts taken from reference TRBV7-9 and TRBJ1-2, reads DTGVSQNPRHKITKRGQNVTFRCDPISEHNRLYWYRQTLGQGPEFLTYFQNEAQLEKSRLLSDRFSAERPKGSFSTLEIQRTEQGDSAMYLCASSLTPLTSGDHGYTFGSGTRLTVV.

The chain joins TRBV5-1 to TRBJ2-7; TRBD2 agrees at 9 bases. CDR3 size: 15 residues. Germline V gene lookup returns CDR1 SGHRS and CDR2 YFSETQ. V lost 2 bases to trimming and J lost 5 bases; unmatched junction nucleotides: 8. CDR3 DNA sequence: TGCGCCAGCAGCTTATTTGCGGGAGGGCCCGACGAGCAGTACTTC. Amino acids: CASSLFAGGPDEQYF.

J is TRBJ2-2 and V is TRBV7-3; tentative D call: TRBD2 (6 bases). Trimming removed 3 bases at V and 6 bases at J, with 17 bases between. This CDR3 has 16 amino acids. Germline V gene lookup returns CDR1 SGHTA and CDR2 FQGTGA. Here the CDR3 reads CASSLGLSRGSGELFF. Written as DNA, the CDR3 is TGTGCCAGCAGCTTGGGACTCTCTCGGGGGTCCGGGGAGCTGTTTTTT.

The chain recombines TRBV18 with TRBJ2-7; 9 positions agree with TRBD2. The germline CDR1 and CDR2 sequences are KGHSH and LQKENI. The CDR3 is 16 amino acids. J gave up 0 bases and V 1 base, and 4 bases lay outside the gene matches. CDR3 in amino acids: CASSPRLADPSYEQYF. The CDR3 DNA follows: TGTGCCAGCTCACCACGACTAGCGGACCCCTCCTACGAGCAGTACTTC.

CDR3 bases: TGTGCCAGCAGTTTAGGGACAGGGGATCAGCCCCAGCATTTT. Encoded protein: CASSLGTGDQPQHF. V gene TRBV27 combines with J gene TRBJ1-5, with 10 positions matching TRBD1. The germline CDR1 and CDR2 sequences are MNHEY and SMNVEV (reference sequence). CDR3 size: 14 residues. Germline trimming cut 2 bases from V and 5 bases from J; bases unmatched to any gene: 0.

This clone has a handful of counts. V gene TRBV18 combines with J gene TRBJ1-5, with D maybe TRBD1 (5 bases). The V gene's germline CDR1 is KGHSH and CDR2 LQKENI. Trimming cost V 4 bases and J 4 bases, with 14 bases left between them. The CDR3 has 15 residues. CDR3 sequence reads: CASSRDFSFNQPQHF. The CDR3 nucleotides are TGTGCCAGCTCACGGGACTTTTCCTTTAATCAGCCCCAGCATTTT.

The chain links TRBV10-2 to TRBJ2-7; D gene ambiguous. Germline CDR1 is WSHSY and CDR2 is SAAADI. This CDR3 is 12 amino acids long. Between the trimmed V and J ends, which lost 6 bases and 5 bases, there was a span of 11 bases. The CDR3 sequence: CASSPLNDEQYF. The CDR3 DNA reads TGCGCCAGCAGCCCCCTAAATGACGAGCAGTACTTC.

Written as DNA, the CDR3 is TGCGCCAGCAGCTTGGCCCCGACTAGCGGGACTTACGAGCAGTACTTC. The encoded protein is CASSLAPTSGTYEQYF. This chain joins TRBV5-1 and TRBJ2-7; 11 nucleotides align to TRBD2. Germline-derived CDR1 and CDR2 are SGHRS and YFSETQ. Germline trimming cut 0 bases from V and 4 bases from J; bases unmatched to any gene: 6. The CDR3 sequence is 16 residues long.